This TCR beta chain was sequenced during a study of vaccination and CD4 T cells after COVID-19. In the study overall: Nasal swab PCR showed SARS-CoV-2 in convalescent patients, eight to ten with mild and one with severe disease.

The CDR3 totals 13 residues. Germline values: CDR1 MNHNS, CDR2 SASEGT. After removal of 8 bases from V and 9 bases from J, the junction contained 10 bases not matched to a gene. This clonotype showed up just a few times. Using its own MiXCR run on the PCR reads, TCRdb lists one record per CDR3 protein. The sample lists approximately 17,000 distinct CDR3 sequences, around two thirds occurring once. The genes are TRBV6-1 and TRBJ1-5; TRBD1 matches at 7 bases. This clonotype originated in a human donor who had recovered from COVID-19. Sequencing was performed on CD4+ T cells from blood, taken after SARS-CoV-2 vaccination. CDR3 sequence: CASGRGMSLPQHF. In DNA form, the CDR3 reads TGTGCCAGCGGCAGGGGGATGAGTCTGCCCCAGCATTTT.